A selection of T cell receptor beta chains follows, all from one sample in a study of breast tumors, draining lymph nodes, adjacent tissues. One entry per CDR3 protein results from TCRdb running MiXCR on the multiplex PCR reads. The sample lists some 97,000 distinct CDR3 sequences, less than 25% occurring once. Sequencing was carried out using axillary lymph node tissue. The receptors were gathered from a female donor with breast cancer. Some clones in this sample may be carry-over from other donors' samples. Each CDR3 is given with its conserved first and last residue. The D gene is left open where the match is weak. Size is stated for part of the rows, as once, few or many counts, or as a class when the clone is expanded.

D	size	length	V	J	DNA	CDR3
TRBD1	many	16	TRBV7-3	TRBJ2-3	TGTGCCAGCAGCGAAAACCCAGGGGGTGGCACAGATACGCAGTATTTT	CASSENPGGGTDTQYF
NA	many	9	TRBV10-1	TRBJ1-4	TGCGCCAGGAATGAAAAACTGTTTTTT	CARNEKLFF
NA	few	16	TRBV4-1	TRBJ2-5	TGCGCCAGCAGCCAAGCGCCGGGGGCGACCCTAGAGACCCAGTACTTC	CASSQAPGATLETQYF
TRBD1	many	14	TRBV2	TRBJ1-4	TGTGCCAGCAGTGAAGTGACAGGGATTGAAAAACTGTTTTTT	CASSEVTGIEKLFF
NA	many	13	TRBV12-3/TRBV12-4	TRBJ2-7	TGTGCCAGCAGTTTCAGTAGTGACTACGAGCAGTACTTC	CASSFSSDYEQYF
NA	NA	13	TRBV5-1	TRBJ1-1	TGCGCCAGCAGCTTGTCAGTGAACACTGAAGCTTTCTTT	CASSLSVNTEAFF
NA	many	15	TRBV20-1	TRBJ2-7	TGCAGTGCTAGAGGCGTCTCGGCGCCAATTTACGAGCAGTACTTC	CSARGVSAPIYEQYF
TRBD1	many	15	TRBV9	TRBJ2-3	TGTGCCAGCAGCATCAGCCGGACAGGGAGGAATACGCAGTATTTT	CASSISRTGRNTQYF
NA	many	15	TRBV11-2	TRBJ1-6	TGTGCCAGCAGCCCCAGAGCCTCCTATAATTCACCCCTCCACTTT	CASSPRASYNSPLHF
TRBD2	many	18	TRBV24-1	TRBJ2-3	TGTGCCACCAGTGATTTTAGCGGGCTCACCCTTAGCACAGATACGCAGTATTTT	CATSDFSGLTLSTDTQYF
NA	many	12	TRBV29-1	TRBJ2-7	TGCAGCGGTCTCGGTACCTCCTACGAGCAGTACTTC	CSGLGTSYEQYF
NA	many	14	TRBV5-1	TRBJ2-7	TGCGCCAGCAGCGCCCGGGACTCCAACTACGAGCAGTACTTC	CASSARDSNYEQYF
NA	many	14	TRBV29-1	TRBJ1-2	TGCAGCGTTGGCGATTATGCAGAAAACTATGGCTACACCTTC	CSVGDYAENYGYTF
NA	many	15	TRBV5-1	TRBJ2-5	TGCGCCAGCAGCTTGGTGGGGGGCGAGCAAGAGACCCAGTACTTC	CASSLVGGEQETQYF
TRBD2	NA	17	TRBV6-1	TRBJ2-1	TGTGCCAGCAGTGGTCTAGCGGGGGGCCCGAACGAGAATGAGCAGTTCTTC	CASSGLAGGPNENEQFF
NA	many	16	TRBV7-9	TRBJ1-3	TGTGCCAGCAGCTTAGTCGCGTTCTACTCTGGAAACACCATATATTTT	CASSLVAFYSGNTIYF
TRBD2	many	15	TRBV7-2	TRBJ2-2	TGTGCCAGCAGCTTGGGGACTAGCGGGCTAGGGGAGCTGTTTTTT	CASSLGTSGLGELFF
NA	many	13	TRBV25-1	TRBJ2-7	TGTGCCAGCGGAGACAGAGTCACCTACGAGCAGTACTTC	CASGDRVTYEQYF
TRBD2	many	15	TRBV5-4	TRBJ2-7	TGTGCCAGCAGCTTCCGGGGGGGGGCGGTCCACGAGCAGTGCTTC	CASSFRGGAVHEQCF
NA	many	15	TRBV19	TRBJ1-6	TGTGCCAGTAGTAGGGACCAGGGTTTCGGTTCACCCCTCCACTTT	CASSRDQGFGSPLHF
NA	many	14	TRBV5-1	TRBJ2-5	TGCGCCAGCAGCTTGGTCGAGGGAGTGGAGACCCAGTACTTC	CASSLVEGVETQYF
TRBD1	NA	14	TRBV9	TRBJ1-1	TGTGCCAGCAGCCCAGGGACAGGGAACACTGAAGCTTTCTTT	CASSPGTGNTEAFF
TRBD1	many	15	TRBV24-1	TRBJ2-1	TGTGCCACCAGTGGGGGGGGGACAGGGTTAAATGAGCAGTTCTTC	CATSGGGTGLNEQFF
NA	NA	15	TRBV7-8	TRBJ2-2	TGTGCCAGCAGCTTACGAACAGAGAAAACCGGGGAGCTGTTTTTT	CASSLRTEKTGELFF
NA	many	13	TRBV6-5	TRBJ1-6	TGTGCCAGCACAACGGGTTATAATTCACCCCTCCACTTT	CASTTGYNSPLHF
NA	many	15	TRBV10-3	TRBJ2-5	TGTGCCATCAGTGGTGGCAGGGTTATTACGGAGACCCAGTACTTC	CAISGGRVITETQYF
NA	NA	16	TRBV27	TRBJ1-5	TGTACCAGCAGTTTAGAGGCGGGCCGCGCGAATCAGCCCCAGCATTTT	CTSSLEAGRANQPQHF
TRBD1	NA	15	TRBV28	TRBJ1-2	TGTGCCAGCAGTAAGCAGGGGGCGCATAACTATGGCTACACCTTC	CASSKQGAHNYGYTF
NA	few	14	TRBV28	TRBJ2-7	TGTGCCAGCAGTTTATCAGGGAGGCCCTGGGAGCAGTACTTC	CASSLSGRPWEQYF
NA	many	15	TRBV5-4	TRBJ2-3	TGTGCCAGCAGCTTGAGGACTACGGGCACAGATACGCAGTATTTT	CASSLRTTGTDTQYF
TRBD1	many	18	TRBV10-3	TRBJ2-2	TGTGCCATCAGTGAGAGGAGGGGGACAGGGGTAGACACCGGGGAGCTGTTTTTT	CAISERRGTGVDTGELFF
NA	many	11	TRBV5-6	TRBJ2-1	TGTGCCAGCACCATCTTGGATGAGCAGTTCTTC	CASTILDEQFF
NA	few	15	TRBV19	TRBJ1-4	TGTGCCAGTAGTAGGTACAGCGCAACTAATGAAAAACTGTTTTTT	CASSRYSATNEKLFF
NA	few	12	TRBV12-3/TRBV12-4	TRBJ2-3	TGTGCCAGCAGTACTCCTACAGATACGCAGTATTTT	CASSTPTDTQYF
TRBD2	many	17	TRBV9	TRBJ2-1	TGTGCCAGCAGCCCCACCGGGACTAGCGGGTCCCGGAATGAGCAGTTCTTC	CASSPTGTSGSRNEQFF
TRBD1	few	19	TRBV11-3	TRBJ1-5	TGTGCCAGCAGCTTAGTTGGGACCGGGACAGGGGGCTTTAATCAGCCCCAGCATTTT	CASSLVGTGTGGFNQPQHF
TRBD2	many	15	TRBV12-3/TRBV12-4	TRBJ2-3	TGTGCCAGCAGCCGTACTAGCGGGGGGGCAAATACGCAGTATTTT	CASSRTSGGANTQYF
TRBD1	many	14	TRBV30	TRBJ2-7	TGTGCCTGGACGGGACAGACACGCTCCTACGAGCAGTACTTC	CAWTGQTRSYEQYF
NA	NA	16	TRBV20-1	TRBJ1-1	TGCAGTGCCAGCCCTAAACTCGTATACATGAACACTGAAGCTTTCTTT	CSASPKLVYMNTEAFF
TRBD1	many	17	TRBV4-1	TRBJ2-7	TGCGCCAGCAGCCAAGATCAGGGACAGGGGTCCGTTTACGAGCAGTACTTC	CASSQDQGQGSVYEQYF
NA	many	14	TRBV27	TRBJ2-6	TGTGCCAGCAGTGGGTGGTCTGGGGCCAACGTCCTGACTTTC	CASSGWSGANVLTF
TRBD1	many	15	TRBV7-8	TRBJ2-1	TGTGCCAGCAGCGCAGACAGGGGTTCCTACAATGAGCAGTTCTTC	CASSADRGSYNEQFF
NA	many	14	TRBV2	TRBJ1-2	TGTGCCAGCAGTGAAGCAGGGCCTGTCTATGGCTACACCTTC	CASSEAGPVYGYTF
TRBD2	many	15	TRBV29-1	TRBJ2-1	TGCAGCGTTGAAGATGGGAGGGAGAAACTCGATGAGCAGTTCTTC	CSVEDGREKLDEQFF
NA	many	15	TRBV7-2	TRBJ1-5	TGTGCCAGCAGCTTATATTCAGGAGATAATCAGCCCCAGCATTTT	CASSLYSGDNQPQHF
NA	many	12	TRBV9	TRBJ2-2	TGTGCCAGCAGCGCTACAGCCGGGGAGCTGTTTTTT	CASSATAGELFF
NA	many	15	TRBV29-1	TRBJ2-3	TGCAGCGTTAAAGTTCATCTTAGGAGCACAGATACGCAGTATTTT	CSVKVHLRSTDTQYF
TRBD1	NA	15	TRBV30	TRBJ2-2	TGTGCCTGGCGGATCAGGGGGACAGGCAACGGGGAGCTGTTTTTT	CAWRIRGTGNGELFF
NA	NA	14	TRBV18	TRBJ2-5	TGTGCCAGCTCACCCGAGGACAACGAAGAGACCCAGTACTTC	CASSPEDNEETQYF
NA	many	16	TRBV11-1	TRBJ1-2	TGTGCCAGCAGCTTAACAAAGTCCGAGTGGGGCTATGGCTACACCTTC	CASSLTKSEWGYGYTF
NA	NA	17	TRBV27	TRBJ1-5	TGTGCCAGCAGTTTATCGTGGGGGGGCAATAGCAATCAGCCCCAGCATTTT	CASSLSWGGNSNQPQHF
NA	few	16	TRBV28	TRBJ2-5	TGTGCCAGCAGTTTATACGGACGGTCAGGCCAAGAGACCCAGTACTTC	CASSLYGRSGQETQYF
TRBD1	many	12	TRBV20-1	TRBJ2-7	TGCAGTGCTAGTACAGGGGCCTACGAGCAGTACTTC	CSASTGAYEQYF
NA	NA	16	TRBV6-6	TRBJ1-1	TGTGCCAGCAGTGCCCAGGGTATTTCCATGAACACTGAAGCTTTCTTT	CASSAQGISMNTEAFF
NA	NA	19	TRBV6-6	TRBJ1-5	TGTGCCAGCAGTTATCCCCTTTCATCTAGCCTAAATAGCAATCAGCCCCAGCATTTT	CASSYPLSSSLNSNQPQHF
TRBD2	many	18	TRBV5-4	TRBJ2-3	TGTGCCAGCAGCTGGGGGACTAGCGGGAGATTGGGCACAGATACGCAGTATTTT	CASSWGTSGRLGTDTQYF
TRBD1	NA	16	TRBV12-3/TRBV12-4	TRBJ2-3	TGTGCCAGCAGTCCCGGGACAGGGGCCAGGGCAGATACGCAGTATTTT	CASSPGTGARADTQYF
NA	few	15	TRBV7-2	TRBJ2-4	TGTGCCAGCAGCTTAAAAGGAGGAGCCAAAAACATTCAGTACTTC	CASSLKGGAKNIQYF
NA	many	14	TRBV5-4	TRBJ2-5	TGTGCCAGCAGCTTGTCCTACAGTAAAGAGACCCAGTACTTC	CASSLSYSKETQYF
TRBD1	many	15	TRBV4-1	TRBJ1-4	TGCGCCAGCAGCCAAGCAGGGGGCAGAAGTGAAAAACTGTTTTTT	CASSQAGGRSEKLFF